These 21 T cell receptor beta chains originate from one sample sequenced in a study of brain T cells in children with intractable seizures. The time point: blood from clinic visit 5 months post-surgery; TSC patient then seizure free. Sequenced by immunoSEQ multiplex PCR; TCRdb stores in-frame clones only, minus some. The data contain about 340,000 clones, about 94% of them seen just once; the ten biggest clones take up 5% to 7%. The starting material was peripheral blood, obtained approximately 5 months after surgery. Receptor source: a boy younger than two with tuberous sclerosis and intractable seizures.

The CDR3 sequence is CASSLDGSGISHEQFF. The DNA of the CDR3 is TGCGCCAGCAGCTTGGATGGTAGCGGGATCTCACATGAGCAGTTCTTC. The chain is built from TRBV5-1 and TRBJ2-1; the match to TRBD2 covers 8 bases. The CDR3 runs 16 residues. CDR1 SGHRS and CDR2 YFSETQ come from the germline V gene. Trimming cost V 0 bases and J 8 bases; bases outside gene matches: 10.

The gene calls are TRBV30 and TRBJ1-2; D is possibly TRBD1 (6 bases). The V end lost 4 bases, the J end lost 3 bases, and 15 bases lay between the germline ends. The CDR3 consists of 14 residues. Germline lookup yields CDR1 GTSNPN and CDR2 SVGIG (reference sequence). The CDR3 loop reads CAWTDTNRDYGYTF. CDR3 nucleotide sequence: TGTGCCTGGACTGATACTAACAGGGACTATGGCTACACCTTC.

The chain recombines TRBV5-4 with TRBJ2-3; possible D gene TRBD2, 5 bases. The germline V gene has CDR1 SGHNT and CDR2 YYREEE (reference sequence). Trimming left V 6 bases short and J 4 bases short, with 15 bases between. This CDR3 has 14 amino acids. The CDR3 is CASINPSISDTQYF. In DNA, the CDR3 is TGTGCCAGCATCAATCCTAGCATTTCAGATACGCAGTATTTT.

This chain links TRBV13 with TRBJ2-2; TRBD1 might be the D (6 bases). Germline V gene data show CDR1 as PRHDT and CDR2 as FYEKMQ (reference sequence). V was trimmed by 4 bases and J by 6 bases, leaving 6 bases between them. This CDR3 comprises 12 residues. CDR3 DNA sequence: TGTGCCAGCAGCTGGACAGCCGGGGAGCTGTTTTTT. Translating gives CASSWTAGELFF.

The CDR3 nucleotides read TGTGCCAGCAGCGTGGGGACTAGCGGTCCGGAGCAGTACTTC. Protein: CASSVGTSGPEQYF. The chain uses TRBV9 and TRBJ2-7; TRBD2 aligns across 11 bases. The V and J ends lost 2 bases and 7 bases, in that order; junction bases with no gene match: 5. Germline CDR1 is SGDLS and CDR2 is YYNGEE. The CDR3 contains 14 residues.

The J gene is TRBJ1-2, the V gene TRBV5-1; no definite D call. V was shortened by 1 base and J by 3 bases, with 7 bases between the two germline ends. CDR1 SGHRS and CDR2 YFSETQ come from the germline V gene. This CDR3 has 13 amino acids. CDR3 protein: CASSLRGDYGYTF. CDR3 nucleotide sequence: TGCGCCAGCAGCTTGCGGGGTGACTATGGCTACACCTTC.

This clone was recorded only once. DNA of the CDR3: TGCGCCACCTCACACTCCTACAATGAGCAGTTCTTC. Its translation is CATSHSYNEQFF. This chain joins TRBV10-2 and TRBJ2-1; D unclear. Trimming stripped 10 bases from V and 0 bases from J, with 7 bases between. The CDR3 sequence is 12 residues long. The germline CDR1 and CDR2 sequences are WSHSY and SAAADI.

J is TRBJ2-5 and V is TRBV28; D gene uncertain. Germline-derived CDR1 and CDR2 are MDHEN and SYDVKM. The CDR3 sequence is 11 residues long. V lost 6 bases to trimming and J lost 4 bases, with 6 bases between them. CDR3 amino acids: CASRRGETQYF. The CDR3 nucleotides are TGTGCCAGCAGAAGAGGAGAGACCCAGTACTTC. The variable domain in full, with the rest retrieved from reference TRBV28 and TRBJ2-5, is DVKVTQSSRYLVKRTGEKVFLECVQDMDHENMFWYRQDPGLGLRLIYFSYDVKMKEKGDIPEGYSVSREKKERFSLILESASTNQTSMYLCASRRGETQYFGPGTRLLVL.

The chain has TRBV11-2 and TRBJ2-3, with 12 bases lining up with TRBD2. Germline V gene data show CDR1 as SGHAT and CDR2 as FQNNGV. This CDR3 is 18 amino acids long. Trimming cost V 5 bases and J 2 bases; bases outside gene matches: 11. The CDR3 coding sequence is TGTGCCAGCAGCACTACGCCCGGACTAGCGGGGCCCACAGATACGCAGTATTTT. This encodes CASSTTPGLAGPTDTQYF.

This clone was observed once. V is TRBV18 and J is TRBJ1-2, with D possibly being TRBD1 (6 bases). Germline assignment: CDR1 KGHSH and CDR2 LQKENI. The CDR3 runs 12 residues. V dropped 3 bases and J dropped 6 bases, with 8 bases sitting between them. The CDR3 sequence: CASSPQGNGYTF. In nucleotides, the CDR3 is TGTGCCAGCTCACCGCAGGGGAATGGCTACACCTTC.

This chain connects TRBV6-1 to TRBJ2-1; D remains ambiguous. V lost 1 base, J lost 4 bases, and 14 bases lay in between. Germline lookup yields CDR1 MNHNS and CDR2 SASEGT. CDR3 length equals 16 residues. CDR3 DNA sequence: TGTGCCAGCAGTGAAGGGGATGAGGCTCAATACAATGAGCAGTTCTTC. Residues: CASSEGDEAQYNEQFF.

This clone was seen a single time. The V and J genes are TRBV28 and TRBJ2-1, with D maybe TRBD1 (6 bases). V was trimmed by 6 bases and J by 7 bases, leaving 16 bases between them. There are 14 residues in the CDR3. Germline loops: CDR1 MDHEN, CDR2 SYDVKM. For the CDR3, the DNA is TGTGCCAGCAGATTCCCGTCAGGGGCTAATGAGCAGTTCTTC. Residues: CASRFPSGANEQFF.

The chain combines TRBV7-2 with TRBJ2-7, with 13 bases matching TRBD2. CDR1 and CDR2 from the germline V gene are SGHTA and FQGNSA. V was clipped by 1 base and J by 3 bases; unmatched bases: 3. This CDR3 region has 16 residues. The CDR3 bases are TGTGCCAGCAGCTTAGGACTAGCGGGAGGATACTACGAGCAGTACTTC. Its protein product is CASSLGLAGGYYEQYF.

The chain uses TRBV5-4 and TRBJ2-2; 11 nucleotides agree with TRBD1. Losses at the gene ends were 0 bases for V and 7 bases for J; bases not matched to a gene: 8. CDR3 length: 17 amino acids. Germline CDR1 and CDR2: SGHNT and YYREEE (reference sequence). The CDR3 sequence is CASSLAWDRGMSGELFF. CDR3 bases: TGTGCCAGCAGCTTGGCGTGGGACAGGGGGATGAGCGGGGAGCTGTTTTTT.

The rearrangement uses TRBV5-1 and TRBJ2-7; D not resolved. Germline V lookup: CDR1 SGHRS, CDR2 YFSETQ. Trimming pared 3 bases from V and 4 bases from J, leaving 8 bases between. The CDR3 consists of 12 residues. This CDR3 reads CASSSFSYEQYF. CDR3 nucleotide sequence: TGCGCCAGCAGCTCCTTCTCTTACGAGCAGTACTTC.

V and J are TRBV5-4 and TRBJ1-5; 7 bases fit TRBD1. The V and J ends lost 4 bases and 1 base, in that order; junction bases with no gene match: 5. Germline CDR1 reads SGHNT; CDR2 reads YYREEE (reference sequence). This CDR3 is built from 15 residues. CDR3 sequence: CASSPGRGSNQPQHF. The DNA of the CDR3 is TGTGCCAGCAGCCCGGGCAGGGGGAGCAATCAGCCCCAGCATTTT.

The J gene is TRBJ1-5, the V gene TRBV18; unclear D gene. The CDR3 has 13 amino acids. Germline loops: CDR1 KGHSH, CDR2 LQKENI. With 6 bases removed from V and 4 bases from J, the gap between germline ends came to 10 bases. Here the CDR3 reads CASSPDGNQPQHF. The CDR3 DNA sequence: TGTGCCAGCTCCCCCGACGGTAATCAGCCCCAGCATTTT.

J is TRBJ2-7 and V is TRBV4-2; 12 nucleotides match TRBD2. CDR1 LGHNA and CDR2 YNFKEQ come from the germline V gene. Trimming took 0 bases from V and 6 from J; bases not matched to a gene: 9. The CDR3 length is 17 residues. This CDR3 is CASSQEGELAGGGEQYF. The CDR3, as DNA: TGTGCCAGCAGCCAAGAGGGAGAACTAGCGGGAGGAGGCGAGCAGTACTTC.

The V call is TRBV30, the J call TRBJ2-1; possibly TRBD2 for D (5 bases). The CDR3 loop spans 13 amino acids. The germline CDR1 and CDR2 sequences are GTSNPN and SVGIG (reference sequence). The V gene lost 3 bases and the J gene lost 7 bases, with 13 bases spanning the gap. CDR3 in amino acids: CAWSKRANNEQFF. The CDR3 nucleotides are TGTGCCTGGAGCAAGAGGGCTAATAATGAGCAGTTCTTC.

The rearrangement links TRBV3-1 (or the pseudogene TRBV3-2) to TRBJ2-2, with a weak D call TRBD1 (6 bases). Germline CDR1 is LGHDT and CDR2 is YNNKEL (reference sequence). The CDR3 runs 13 residues. V dropped 4 bases and J dropped 6 bases, with 9 bases sitting between them. CDR3 in amino acids: CASSPDRPGELFF. In DNA form, the CDR3 reads TGTGCCAGCAGCCCCGACAGGCCCGGGGAGCTGTTTTTT.

This chain links TRBV29-1 with TRBJ1-2; 8 bases align to TRBD1. CDR3 length: 14 residues. The germline CDR1 and CDR2 sequences are SQVTM and ANQGSEA. The V gene end was trimmed by 0 bases and the J gene end by 11 bases; junction bases not matched to a gene: 11. CDR3 in amino acids: CSVEDKDREGGYTF. CDR3 bases: TGCAGCGTTGAAGATAAGGACAGGGAGGGGGGTTACACCTTC.